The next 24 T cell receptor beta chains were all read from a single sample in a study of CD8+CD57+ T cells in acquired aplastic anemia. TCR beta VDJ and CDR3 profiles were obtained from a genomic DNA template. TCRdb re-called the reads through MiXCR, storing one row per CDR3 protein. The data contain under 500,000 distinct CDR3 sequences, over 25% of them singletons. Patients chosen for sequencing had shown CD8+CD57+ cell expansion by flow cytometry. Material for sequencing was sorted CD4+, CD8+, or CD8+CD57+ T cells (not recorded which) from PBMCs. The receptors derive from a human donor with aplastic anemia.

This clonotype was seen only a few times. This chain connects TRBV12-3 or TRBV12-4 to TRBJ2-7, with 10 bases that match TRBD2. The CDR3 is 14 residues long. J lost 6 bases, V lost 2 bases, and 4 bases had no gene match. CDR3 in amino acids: CASSLLAGASEQYF. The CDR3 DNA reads TGTGCCAGCAGTTTACTAGCGGGGGCGAGCGAGCAGTACTTC.

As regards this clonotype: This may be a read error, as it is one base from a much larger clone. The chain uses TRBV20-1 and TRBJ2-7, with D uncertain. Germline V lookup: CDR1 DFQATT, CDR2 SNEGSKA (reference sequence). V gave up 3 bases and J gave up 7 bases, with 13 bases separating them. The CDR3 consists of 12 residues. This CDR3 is CSARERSLEQYF. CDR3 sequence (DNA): TGCAGTGCTAGGGAACGGTCTCTAGAGCAGTACTTC.

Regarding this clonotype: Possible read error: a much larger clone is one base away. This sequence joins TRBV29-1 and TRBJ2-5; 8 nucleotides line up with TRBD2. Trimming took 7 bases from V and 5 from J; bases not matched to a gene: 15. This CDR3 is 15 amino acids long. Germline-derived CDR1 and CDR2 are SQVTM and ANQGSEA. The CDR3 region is CSADSLLAGTETQYF. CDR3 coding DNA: TGCAGCGCTGATTCTCTCCTAGCGGGTACTGAGACCCAGTACTTC.

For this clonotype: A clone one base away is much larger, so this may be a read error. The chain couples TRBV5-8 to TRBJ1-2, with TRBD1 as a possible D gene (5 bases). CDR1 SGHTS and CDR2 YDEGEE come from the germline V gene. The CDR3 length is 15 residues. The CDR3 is CTSSKDTQSNYGYTF. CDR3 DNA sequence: TGCACCAGCAGCAAGGACACGCAATCTAACTATGGCTACACCTTC. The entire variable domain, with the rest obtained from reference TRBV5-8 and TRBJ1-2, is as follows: EAGVTQSPTHLIKTRGQQATLRCSPISGHTSVYWYQQALGLGLQFLLWYDEGEERNRGNFPPRFSGRQFPNYSSELNVNALELEDSALYLCTSSKDTQSNYGYTFGSGTRLTVV.

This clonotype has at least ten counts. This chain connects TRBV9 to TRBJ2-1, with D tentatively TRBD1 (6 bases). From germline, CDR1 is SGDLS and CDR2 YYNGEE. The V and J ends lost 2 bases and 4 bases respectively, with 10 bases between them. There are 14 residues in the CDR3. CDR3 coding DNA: TGTGCCAGCAGCGTGGCAGGGGTGTACAATGAGCAGTTCTTC. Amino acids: CASSVAGVYNEQFF.

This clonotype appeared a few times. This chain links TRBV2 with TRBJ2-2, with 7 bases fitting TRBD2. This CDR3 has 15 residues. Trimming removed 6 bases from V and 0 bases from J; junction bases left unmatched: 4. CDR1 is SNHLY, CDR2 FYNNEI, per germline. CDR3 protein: CASRASGPNTGELFF. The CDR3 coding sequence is TGTGCCAGCAGGGCTAGCGGCCCGAACACCGGGGAGCTGTTTTTT. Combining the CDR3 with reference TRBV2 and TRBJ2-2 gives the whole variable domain EPEVTQTPSHQVTQMGQEVILRCVPISNHLYFYWYRQILGQKVEFLVSFYNNEISEKSEIFDDQFSVERPDGSNFTLKIRSTKLEDSAMYFCASRASGPNTGELFFGEGSRLTVL.

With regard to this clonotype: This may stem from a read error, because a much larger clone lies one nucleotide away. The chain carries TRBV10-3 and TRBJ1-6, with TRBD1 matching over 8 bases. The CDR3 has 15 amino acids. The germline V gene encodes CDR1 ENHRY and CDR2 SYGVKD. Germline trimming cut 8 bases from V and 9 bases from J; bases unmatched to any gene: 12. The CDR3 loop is CAIGPGTGVFSPLHF. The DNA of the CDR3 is TGTGCCATCGGTCCAGGGACAGGAGTATTTTCACCCCTCCACTTT.

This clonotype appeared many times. The DNA of the CDR3 is TGTGCCAGCAGTGCCGTTGGGACAGGGGGCTTCTACGAGCAGTACTTC. Protein sequence: CASSAVGTGGFYEQYF. The J gene is TRBJ2-7, the V gene TRBV2; 12 positions match TRBD1. Germline lookup yields CDR1 SNHLY and CDR2 FYNNEI. The V gene end was trimmed by 4 bases and the J gene end by 3 bases; junction bases not matched to a gene: 7. The CDR3 extends over 16 amino acids.

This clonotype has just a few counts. The CDR3 protein is CASSMPGVGVRTDTQYF. CDR3 sequence (DNA): TGTGCCAGTAGTATGCCGGGGGTGGGGGTCCGCACAGATACGCAGTATTTT. The chain combines TRBV19 with TRBJ2-3, with D perhaps matching TRBD2 (6 bases). V lost 3 bases to trimming and J lost 1 base, with 17 bases between them. Germline CDR1 is LNHDA and CDR2 is SQIVND (reference sequence). The CDR3 runs to 17 residues.

The CDR3 coding sequence is TGTGCCAGCAGCTTAACCAGCAGGAACACTGAAGCTTTCTTT. Protein sequence: CASSLTSRNTEAFF. The chain uses TRBV7-2 and TRBJ1-1, with D unresolved. There are 14 residues in the CDR3. V was shortened by 2 bases and J by 1 base, with 8 bases between the two germline ends. Germline lookup yields CDR1 SGHTA and CDR2 FQGNSA.

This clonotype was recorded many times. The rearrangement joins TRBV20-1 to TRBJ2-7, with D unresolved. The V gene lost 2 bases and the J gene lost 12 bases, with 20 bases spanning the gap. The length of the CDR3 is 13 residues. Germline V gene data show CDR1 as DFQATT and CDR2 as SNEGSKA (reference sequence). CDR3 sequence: CSARPIRARSPYF. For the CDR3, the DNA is TGCAGTGCTAGACCTATTCGGGCACGGAGTCCGTACTTC.

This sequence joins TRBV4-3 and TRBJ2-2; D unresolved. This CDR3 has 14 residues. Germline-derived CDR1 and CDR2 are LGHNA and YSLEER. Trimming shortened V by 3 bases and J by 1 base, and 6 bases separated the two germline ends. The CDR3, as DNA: TGCGCCAGCAGCCAGAGCTGGAACACCGGGGAGCTGTTTTTT. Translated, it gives CASSQSWNTGELFF.

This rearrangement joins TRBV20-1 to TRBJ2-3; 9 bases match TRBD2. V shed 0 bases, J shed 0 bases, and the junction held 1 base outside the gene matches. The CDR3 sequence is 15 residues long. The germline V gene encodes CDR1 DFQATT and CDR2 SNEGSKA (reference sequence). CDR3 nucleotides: TGCAGTGCTAGAGAAACTAGCGGGAGCACAGATACGCAGTATTTT. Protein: CSARETSGSTDTQYF.

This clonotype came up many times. The CDR3 bases are TGCAGTGCTAGTGACAGGGGCGACGAGCAGTACTTC. This encodes CSASDRGDEQYF. The chain has TRBV20-1 and TRBJ2-7, with 8 bases lining up with TRBD1. The V and J ends lost 3 bases and 5 bases, in that order; junction bases with no gene match: 3. The CDR3 covers 12 residues. Germline V gene lookup returns CDR1 DFQATT and CDR2 SNEGSKA (reference sequence).

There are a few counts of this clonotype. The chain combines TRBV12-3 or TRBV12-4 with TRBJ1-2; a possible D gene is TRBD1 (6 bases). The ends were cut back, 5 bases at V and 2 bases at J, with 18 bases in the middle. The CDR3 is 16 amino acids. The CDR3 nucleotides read TGTGCCAGCAGTCCCCCAGGGGCCACTTCCAACTATGGCTACACCTTC. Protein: CASSPPGATSNYGYTF.

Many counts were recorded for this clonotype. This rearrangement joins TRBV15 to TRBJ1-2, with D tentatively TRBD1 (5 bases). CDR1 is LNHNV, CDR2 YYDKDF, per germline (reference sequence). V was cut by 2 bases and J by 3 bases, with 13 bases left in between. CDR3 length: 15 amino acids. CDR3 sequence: CATSRTAGVDYGYTF. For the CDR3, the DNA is TGTGCCACCAGCAGAACGGCGGGGGTGGACTATGGCTACACCTTC.

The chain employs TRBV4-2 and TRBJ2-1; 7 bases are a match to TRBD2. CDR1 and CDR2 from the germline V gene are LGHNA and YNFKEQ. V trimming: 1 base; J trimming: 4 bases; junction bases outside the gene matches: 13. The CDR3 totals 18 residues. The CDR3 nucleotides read TGTGCCAGCAGCCAAGTCTTGTCGTTCCTAGCGGATTACAATGAGCAGTTCTTC. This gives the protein CASSQVLSFLADYNEQFF.

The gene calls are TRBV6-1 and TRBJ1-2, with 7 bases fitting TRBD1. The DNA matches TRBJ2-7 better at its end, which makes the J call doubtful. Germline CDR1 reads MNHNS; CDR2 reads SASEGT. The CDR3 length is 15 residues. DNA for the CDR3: TGTGCCAGCAGTCCCCGATCCGGACAGGCCGGGGAGCAGTACTTC. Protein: CASSPRSGQAGEQYF.

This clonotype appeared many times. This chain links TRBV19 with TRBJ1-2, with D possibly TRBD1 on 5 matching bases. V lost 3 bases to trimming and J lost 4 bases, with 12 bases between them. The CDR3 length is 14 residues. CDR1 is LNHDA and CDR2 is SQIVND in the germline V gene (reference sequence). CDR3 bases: TGTGCCAGTAGTATTGCGGGACCCTTCTATGGCTACACCTTC. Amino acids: CASSIAGPFYGYTF.

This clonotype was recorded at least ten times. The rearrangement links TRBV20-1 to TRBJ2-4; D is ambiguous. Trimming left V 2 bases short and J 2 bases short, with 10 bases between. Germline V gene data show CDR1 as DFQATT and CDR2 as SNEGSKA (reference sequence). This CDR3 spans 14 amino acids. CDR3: CSARRPPPKNIQYF. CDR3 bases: TGCAGTGCTAGACGGCCACCTCCCAAAAACATTCAGTACTTC.

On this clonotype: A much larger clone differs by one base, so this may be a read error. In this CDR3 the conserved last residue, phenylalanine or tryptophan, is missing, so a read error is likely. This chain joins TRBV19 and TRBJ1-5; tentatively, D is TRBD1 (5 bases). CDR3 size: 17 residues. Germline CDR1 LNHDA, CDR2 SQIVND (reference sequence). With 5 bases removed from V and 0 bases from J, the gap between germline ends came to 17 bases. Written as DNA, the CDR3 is TGTGCCAGTAGTCGGCGGCAGGGCGGATATAGCAATCAGCCCCAGCATCTT. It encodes CASSRRQGGYSNQPQHL.

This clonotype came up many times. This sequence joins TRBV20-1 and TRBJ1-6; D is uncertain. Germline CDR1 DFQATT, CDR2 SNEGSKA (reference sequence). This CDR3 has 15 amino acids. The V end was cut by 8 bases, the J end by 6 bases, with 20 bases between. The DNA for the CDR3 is TGCAGTAGTTACGGACCTTCCGCTTTTAATTCACCCCTCCACTTT. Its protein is CSSYGPSAFNSPLHF.

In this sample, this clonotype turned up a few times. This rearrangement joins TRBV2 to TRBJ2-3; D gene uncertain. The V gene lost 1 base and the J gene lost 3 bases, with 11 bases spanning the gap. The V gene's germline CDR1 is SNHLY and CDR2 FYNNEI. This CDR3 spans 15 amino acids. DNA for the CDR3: TGTGCCAGCAGTGAAGGGCAATCGGCAACAGATACGCAGTATTTT. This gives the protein CASSEGQSATDTQYF.

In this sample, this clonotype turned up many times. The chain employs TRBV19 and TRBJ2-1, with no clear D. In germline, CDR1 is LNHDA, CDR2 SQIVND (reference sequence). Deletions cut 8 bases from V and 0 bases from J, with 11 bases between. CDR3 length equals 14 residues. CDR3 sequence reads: CASAQMSSYNEQFF. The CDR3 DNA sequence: TGTGCCAGTGCTCAAATGAGCTCCTACAATGAGCAGTTCTTC. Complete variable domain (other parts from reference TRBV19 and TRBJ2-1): DGGITQSPKYLFRKEGQNVTLSCEQNLNHDAMYWYRQDPGQGLRLIYYSQIVNDFQKGDIAEGYSVSREKKESFPLTVTSAQKNPTAFYLCASAQMSSYNEQFFGPGTRLTVL.